In this sample, the clone carrying this T cell receptor beta chain turned up once. Its antigen is unidentified. The second PCR ran 7 to 11 cycles with a sample-barcoded 5' primer and J-beta primers. Template switching added a 12-random-nucleotide identifier to every cDNA molecule. TCRdb itself ran the 5' RACE reads through MiXCR, one entry per CDR3 protein. The data show 550,000 to 750,000 distinct CDR3 sequences, more than 20% seen once. This CDR3 spans 19 amino acids. The V and J ends lost 12 bases and 0 bases, in that order; junction bases with no gene match: 16. Germline V gives CDR1 KGHDR, CDR2 SFDVKD. Every sample had a minimum of 6 million PBMCs isolated. This entry comes from a study of blood T cells in healthy people across ages. Study results and limitations: A roughly linear age-dependent decrease characterized TCR beta diversity per million T cells. A strong correlation was found between TCR beta diversity and the percentage of naive T cells.

The sequencing input was blood. The chain carries TRBV24-1 and TRBJ2-4, with 13 positions matching TRBD2. The receptor was derived from a man between 65 and 80 years old in good health. The CDR3 here is CAVRSGGLAGTLAKNIQYF. The CDR3 region has the DNA TGTGCCGTACGATCGGGGGGACTAGCGGGGACCCTAGCCAAAAACATTCAGTACTTC.